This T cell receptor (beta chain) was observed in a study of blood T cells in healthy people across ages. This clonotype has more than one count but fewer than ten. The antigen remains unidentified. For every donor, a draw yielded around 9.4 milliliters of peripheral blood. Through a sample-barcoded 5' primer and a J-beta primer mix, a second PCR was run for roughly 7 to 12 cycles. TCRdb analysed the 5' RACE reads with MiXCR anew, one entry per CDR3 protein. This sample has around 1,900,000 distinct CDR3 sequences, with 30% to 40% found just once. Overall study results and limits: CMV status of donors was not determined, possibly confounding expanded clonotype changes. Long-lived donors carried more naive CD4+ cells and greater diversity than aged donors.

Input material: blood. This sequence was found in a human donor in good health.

The CDR3 is CSARGTRVNEQFF. CDR3 nucleotides: TGCAGTGCTAGAGGGACCCGTGTGAATGAGCAGTTCTTC. This chain links TRBV20-1 with TRBJ2-1; D call uncertain. The germline V gene has CDR1 DFQATT and CDR2 SNEGSKA (reference sequence). The CDR3 runs 13 residues. The V gene lost 1 base and the J gene lost 7 bases, with 11 bases spanning the gap.